Listed here are 18 T cell receptor beta chains from one sample, sequenced in a study of T cells in Graves' hyperthyroidism and ophthalmopathy. From RNA transcripts, TCR beta CDR3 regions were amplified. When the TCR CDR3 underwent first-round RT-PCR, the HTBI primer set was used. TCRdb re-called the multiplex PCR reads through MiXCR, storing one row per CDR3 protein. The sample lists 300,000 to 400,000 distinct CDR3 sequences; around 15% were seen once. Sequencing was performed on blood. All receptors come from a woman in her thirties with Graves' ophthalmopathy.

This clonotype has just one count. It may be a read error: a sequence one base away is much more abundant. The chain has TRBV6-9 and TRBJ2-7, with TRBD1 matching 7 bases. The V and J ends lost 3 bases and 2 bases, in that order; junction bases with no gene match: 7. The CDR3 is 15 amino acids. CDR1 MNHGY and CDR2 SVAAGI come from the germline V gene. The CDR3 bases are TGTGCCAGCAGTTACCGGACAGGAAACCCCTACGAGCAGTACTTC. Its protein product is CASSYRTGNPYEQYF.

Of note for this clonotype: A much larger clone lies a single base off, so this may be a read error. This sequence joins TRBV9 and TRBJ1-2; D remains ambiguous. Germline V gives CDR1 SGDLS, CDR2 YYNGEE. This CDR3 has 14 amino acids. The CDR3 DNA follows: TGTGCCAGCAGCGTAGATGACACACACTATGGCTTCACCTTC. It codes for CASSVDDTHYGFTF.

Ten or more counts support this clonotype. The V gene is TRBV2, the J gene TRBJ1-6; the match to TRBD1 covers 10 bases. The length of the CDR3 is 14 residues. V lost 6 bases to trimming and J lost 10 bases; unmatched junction nucleotides: 6. CDR1 is SNHLY, CDR2 FYNNEI, per germline. CDR3 coding DNA: TGTGCCAGCAGGCGGGGACAGGGGCAATCACCCCTCCACTTT. Translating gives CASRRGQGQSPLHF. Complete variable domain (other parts from reference TRBV2 and TRBJ1-6): EPEVTQTPSHQVTQMGQEVILRCVPISNHLYFYWYRQILGQKVEFLVSFYNNEISEKSEIFDDQFSVERPDGSNFTLKIRSTKLEDSAMYFCASRRGQGQSPLHFGNGTRLTVT.

This clonotype has at least ten counts. This chain uses TRBV11-3 with TRBJ2-3; TRBD2 matches 9 bases. From germline, CDR1 is SGHNT and CDR2 YENEEA. CDR3 length: 16 residues. V shed 2 bases, J shed 1 base, and the junction held 4 bases outside the gene matches. For the CDR3, the DNA is TGTGCCAGCAGCTTAATATCTAGCGGGGGCACAGATACGCAGTATTTT. This translates into CASSLISSGGTDTQYF.

This clonotype has at least ten counts. The rearrangement links TRBV5-1 to TRBJ2-1; D might be TRBD1 (7 bases). V gave up 1 base and J gave up 0 bases, with 14 bases separating them. Germline values: CDR1 SGHRS, CDR2 YFSETQ. The CDR3 is 17 amino acids. CDR3 bases: TGCGCCAGCAGCTTGTGGCAGGGGGGATCCTCCTACAATGAGCAGTTCTTC. Translating gives CASSLWQGGSSYNEQFF.

This clonotype was picked up a small number of times. The CDR3 region has the DNA TGTGCCAGTAGTATACAGGACAGGGACTACGAGCAGTACTTC. Protein product: CASSIQDRDYEQYF. The rearrangement links TRBV19 to TRBJ2-7, with 8 nucleotides matching TRBD1. The ends lost 2 bases at V and 3 bases at J; junction bases unmatched: 3. The CDR3 covers 14 residues. Germline assignment: CDR1 LNHDA and CDR2 SQIVND (reference sequence).

This clonotype was seen only a few times. The chain has TRBV27 and TRBJ1-2; TRBD1 aligns across 8 bases. Germline V gene data show CDR1 as MNHEY and CDR2 as SMNVEV (reference sequence). The CDR3 covers 11 residues. V trimming: 8 bases; J trimming: 10 bases; junction bases outside the gene matches: 6. DNA for the CDR3: TGTGCCAGCCGGACAGGGACACACTACACCTTC. This codes for CASRTGTHYTF.

The chain couples TRBV24-1 to TRBJ2-7; a possible D gene is TRBD1 (6 bases). Germline V lookup: CDR1 KGHDR, CDR2 SFDVKD. The ends were cut back, 0 bases at V and 5 bases at J, with 10 bases in the middle. This CDR3 spans 14 amino acids. The CDR3 nucleotides are TGTGCCACCAGTGATTTGAACACAGGGAACGAGCAGTACTTC. Protein sequence: CATSDLNTGNEQYF.

This clonotype was observed at least ten times. The chain combines TRBV20-1 with TRBJ2-3, with TRBD2 identical over 13 bases. This CDR3 region has 21 residues. Trimming removed 0 bases from V and 3 bases from J; junction bases left unmatched: 18. Per the germline V gene, CDR1 is DFQATT and CDR2 is SNEGSKA (reference sequence). This chain's CDR3 is CSARDLFLGTSGGAGTDTQYF. The CDR3 DNA reads as TGCAGTGCTAGAGATCTTTTCCTAGGTACTAGCGGGGGGGCCGGAACAGATACGCAGTATTTT.

This clonotype was detected many times. The chain recombines TRBV30 with TRBJ1-4; tentative D call: TRBD1 (5 bases). Trimming removed 5 bases from V and 7 bases from J, with 14 bases in between. CDR1 and CDR2 (germline): GTSNPN, SVGIG (reference sequence). This CDR3 comprises 13 residues. This CDR3 reads CAWERGTLEKLFF. For the CDR3, the DNA is TGTGCCTGGGAACGAGGGACCCTTGAAAAACTGTTTTTT. The full variable domain, with the rest looked up from reference TRBV30 and TRBJ1-4, is SQTIHQWPATLVQPVGSPLSLECTVEGTSNPNLYWYRQAAGRGLQLLFYSVGIGQISSEVPQNLSASRPQDRQFILSSKKLLLSDSGFYLCAWERGTLEKLFFGSGTQLSVL.

In its sample, this clonotype was seen a few times. The V and J genes are TRBV28 and TRBJ1-1; D is perhaps TRBD1 (5 bases). Per germline, CDR1 MDHEN and CDR2 SYDVKM. This CDR3 region has 17 residues. V was shortened by 7 bases and J by 1 base, with 22 bases between the two germline ends. CDR3 coding DNA: TGTGCCAGCAACCACCCTCTGGGGGAAGAGGGGAACACTGAAGCTTTCTTT. Amino acid sequence: CASNHPLGEEGNTEAFF. Looking up the rest from reference TRBV28 and TRBJ1-1 gives the full variable domain: DVKVTQSSRYLVKRTGEKVFLECVQDMDHENMFWYRQDPGLGLRLIYFSYDVKMKEKGDIPEGYSVSREKKERFSLILESASTNQTSMYLCASNHPLGEEGNTEAFFGQGTRLTVV.

The sample holds many counts of this clonotype. The rearrangement joins TRBV18 to TRBJ1-1; D remains unclear. From germline, CDR1 is KGHSH and CDR2 LQKENI. The ends were cut back, 2 bases at V and 3 bases at J, with 10 bases in the middle. The CDR3 contains 14 residues. This chain's CDR3 is CASSPGSPDTEAFF. For the CDR3, the DNA is TGTGCCAGCTCACCAGGCTCCCCCGACACTGAAGCTTTCTTT.

This clonotype was detected ten times or more. One junction end does not reproduce the germline sequence, and a read error may be involved. The V and J genes are TRBV13 and TRBJ2-7; D uncertain. The CDR3 covers 13 residues. The germline V gene encodes CDR1 PRHDT and CDR2 FYEKMQ (reference sequence). The CDR3 region is CATSRELEDEQYF. The CDR3 DNA follows: TGTGCCACCAGCCGCGAGCTCGAGGACGAGCAGTACTTC.

This clonotype was counted many times. The chain is built from TRBV2 and TRBJ2-1, with no clear D. The CDR3 consists of 12 residues. CDR1 and CDR2 (germline): SNHLY, FYNNEI. Trimming removed 0 bases from V and 8 bases from J, with 5 bases in between. For the CDR3, the DNA is TGTGCCAGCAGTGAAGCCCGCGATGAGCAGTTCTTC. Translated, it gives CASSEARDEQFF.

In this sample, this clonotype turned up many times. The chain links TRBV6-1 to TRBJ2-1; 8 bases agree with TRBD2. CDR3 size: 18 residues. CDR1 is MNHNS, CDR2 SASEGT, per germline. Unmatched junction bases numbered 19, after V lost 7 bases and J lost 5 bases. The CDR3 sequence is CASTRPKTAGGRNNEQFF. The CDR3 region has the DNA TGTGCCAGCACCCGACCAAAAACGGCGGGGGGCCGTAACAATGAGCAGTTCTTC.

This clonotype was recorded at least ten times. The CDR3 region has the DNA TGTGCCAGCAGCTTAGGGGACAGTTCCTCCTACAATGAGCAGTTCTTC. Translating gives CASSLGDSSSYNEQFF. The chain links TRBV11-3 to TRBJ2-1; 7 nucleotides match TRBD1. The CDR3 consists of 16 residues. The V and J ends lost 1 base and 0 bases, in that order; junction bases with no gene match: 3. Germline V CDR1 and CDR2: SGHNT, YENEEA.

In this sample, this clonotype turned up many times. The chain recombines TRBV2 with TRBJ2-1; D may be TRBD1 (6 bases). Germline lookup yields CDR1 SNHLY and CDR2 FYNNEI. The CDR3 is 12 amino acids. The V gene lost 10 bases and the J gene lost 4 bases, with 11 bases spanning the gap. For the CDR3, the DNA is TGTGCCACCCAAACAGGGTACAATGAGCAGTTCTTC. Protein: CATQTGYNEQFF.

This clonotype was recorded at least ten times. Here the CDR3 DNA reads TGTGCCAGCAGTGAAAAACCGGGACAGGGGTTCGAGCAGTACTTC. Protein: CASSEKPGQGFEQYF. V is TRBV6-1 and J is TRBJ2-7; 10 nucleotides agree with TRBD1. The ends lost 2 bases at V and 6 bases at J; junction bases unmatched: 7. CDR1 is MNHNS, CDR2 SASEGT, per germline. The CDR3 is 15 residues long.